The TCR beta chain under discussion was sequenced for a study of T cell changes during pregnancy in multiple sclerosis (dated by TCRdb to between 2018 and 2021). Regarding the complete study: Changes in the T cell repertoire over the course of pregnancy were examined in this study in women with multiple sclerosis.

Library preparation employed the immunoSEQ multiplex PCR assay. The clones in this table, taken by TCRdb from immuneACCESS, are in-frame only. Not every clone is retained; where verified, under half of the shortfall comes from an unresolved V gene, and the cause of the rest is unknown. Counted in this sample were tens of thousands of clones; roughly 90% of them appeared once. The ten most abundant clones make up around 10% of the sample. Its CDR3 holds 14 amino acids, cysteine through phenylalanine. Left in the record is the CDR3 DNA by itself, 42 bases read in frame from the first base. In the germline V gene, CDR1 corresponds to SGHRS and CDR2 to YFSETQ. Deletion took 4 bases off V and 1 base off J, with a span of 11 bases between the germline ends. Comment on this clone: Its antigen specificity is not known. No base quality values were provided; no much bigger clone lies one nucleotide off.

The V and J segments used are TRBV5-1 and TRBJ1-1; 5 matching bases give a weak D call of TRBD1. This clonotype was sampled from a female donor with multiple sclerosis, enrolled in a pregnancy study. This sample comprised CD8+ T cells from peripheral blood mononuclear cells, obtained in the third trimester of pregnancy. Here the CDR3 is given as CASSHRTPNTEAFF. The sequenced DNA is TGCGCCAGCAGCCATAGGACACCGAACACTGAAGCTTTCTTT.